Reported below is one TCR beta chain. The data belong to a study of cytomegalovirus exposure and HLA in healthy donors. Both 60 Vbeta primers and 13 Jbeta primers went into the PCR. Libraries were prepared by immunoSEQ multiplex PCR; TCRdb keeps only in-frame clonotypes and omits some of them. Of some 150,000 clones in the sample, roughly 82% were seen once. The CDR3 spans 13 residues. Trimming left V 5 bases short and J 8 bases short, with 12 bases between. The V gene's germline CDR1 is MGHDK and CDR2 SYGVNS. J is TRBJ1-4 and V is TRBV25-1; D possibly corresponds to TRBD1 (5 bases). The specimen sequenced was PBMCs. This sequence was found in a woman aged 45-65 years in good health and CMV-seropositive. The CDR3: CASSRPKGEKLFF. The CDR3 nucleotides read TGTGCCAGCAGTCGTCCAAAGGGGGAAAAACTGTTTTTT.